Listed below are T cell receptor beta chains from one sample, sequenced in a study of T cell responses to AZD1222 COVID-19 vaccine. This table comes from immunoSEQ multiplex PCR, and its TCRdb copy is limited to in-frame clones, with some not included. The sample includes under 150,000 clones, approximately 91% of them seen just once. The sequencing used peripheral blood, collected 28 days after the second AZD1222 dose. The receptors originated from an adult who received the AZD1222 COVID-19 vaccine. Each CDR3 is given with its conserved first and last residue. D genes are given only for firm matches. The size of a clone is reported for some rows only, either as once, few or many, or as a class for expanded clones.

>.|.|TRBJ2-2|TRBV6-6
TGTGCCAGCAGTTACGGGATCACCGGGGAGCTGTTTTTT
CASSYGITGELFF
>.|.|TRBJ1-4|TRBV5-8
TGTGCCAGCAGCTCAGGGAGGAGGCCAACTAATGAAAAACTGTTTTTT
CASSSGRRPTNEKLFF
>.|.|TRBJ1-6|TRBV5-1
TGCGCCAGCAGCTTGGTCACGGGATTCGGTTCACCCCTCCACTTT
CASSLVTGFGSPLHF
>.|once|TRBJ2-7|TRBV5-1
TGCGCCAGCAGCTCGTCCCGGGACATTTACGAGCAGTACTTC
CASSSSRDIYEQYF
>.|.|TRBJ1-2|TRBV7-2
TGTGCCAGCAGCTTAGCAGGGACCTATGGCTACACCTTC
CASSLAGTYGYTF
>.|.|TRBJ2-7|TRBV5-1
TGCGCCAGCTCCCTTATAGGGGTAGGCTACGAGCAGTACTTC
CASSLIGVGYEQYF
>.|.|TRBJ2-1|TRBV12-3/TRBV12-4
TGTGCCAGCAGTTTACTCCTTTACAATGAGCAGTTCTTC
CASSLLLYNEQFF
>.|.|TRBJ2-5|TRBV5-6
TGTGCCAGCAGTTGGACTGGGGGAGAGACCCAGTACTTC
CASSWTGGETQYF
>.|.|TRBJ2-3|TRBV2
TGTGCCAGCAGAGGGGGGTTGGCCTCAGATACGCAGTATTTT
CASRGGLASDTQYF
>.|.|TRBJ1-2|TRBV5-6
TGTGCCAGCAGCCCCCGGAAGGGCCGAAGCTATGGCTACACCTTC
CASSPRKGRSYGYTF